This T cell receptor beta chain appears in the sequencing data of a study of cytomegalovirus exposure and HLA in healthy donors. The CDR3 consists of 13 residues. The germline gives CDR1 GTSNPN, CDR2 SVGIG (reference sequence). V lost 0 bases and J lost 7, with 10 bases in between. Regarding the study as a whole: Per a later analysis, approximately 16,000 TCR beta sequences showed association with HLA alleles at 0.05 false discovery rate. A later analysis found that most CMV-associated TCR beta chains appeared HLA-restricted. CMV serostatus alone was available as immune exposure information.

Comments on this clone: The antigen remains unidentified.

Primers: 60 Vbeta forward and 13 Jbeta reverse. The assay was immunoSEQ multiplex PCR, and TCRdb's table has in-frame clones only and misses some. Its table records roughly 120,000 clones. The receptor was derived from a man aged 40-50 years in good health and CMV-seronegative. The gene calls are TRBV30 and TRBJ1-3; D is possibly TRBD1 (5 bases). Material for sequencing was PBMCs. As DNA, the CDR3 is TGTGCCTGGAGTGTACTTTGGGGCAACACCATATATTTT. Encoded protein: CAWSVLWGNTIYF. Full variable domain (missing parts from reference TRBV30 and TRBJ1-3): SQTIHQWPATLVQPVGSPLSLECTVEGTSNPNLYWYRQAAGRGLQLLFYSVGIGQISSEVPQNLSASRPQDRQFILSSKKLLLSDSGFYLCAWSVLWGNTIYFGEGSWLTVV.